Below are 7 T cell receptor beta chains sequenced from a single sample in a study of shared clonotypes between healthy human individuals. Profiling relied on immunoSEQ multiplex PCR, and the TCRdb table lists in-frame clones only, not all of them. The sample holds around 370,000 clones; roughly 96% are singletons and the top ten take about 0.34%. Sequenced material: memory CD8+ T cells sorted from blood. Subset reported: CD45RO+ cells pooled with CCR7-negative TemRA cells. These receptors were obtained from a man aged 25 to 40 in good health.

CDR3: CASWGTGVMETQYF. CDR3 nucleotides: TGTGCCAGTTGGGGGACAGGGGTAATGGAGACCCAGTACTTC. The chain joins TRBV28 to TRBJ2-5, with TRBD1 identical over 10 bases. CDR1 is MDHEN, CDR2 SYDVKM, per germline. Germline trimming cut 9 bases from V and 5 bases from J; bases unmatched to any gene: 9. The CDR3 runs 14 residues.

V is TRBV10-3 and J is TRBJ2-1; 7 positions match TRBD2. This CDR3 is 13 amino acids long. Germline lookup yields CDR1 ENHRY and CDR2 SYGVKD. The V and J ends lost 5 bases and 3 bases, in that order; junction bases with no gene match: 1. The CDR3 loop is CAISSGNYNEQFF. CDR3 in DNA: TGTGCCATCAGTAGCGGGAACTACAATGAGCAGTTCTTC.

This clone was seen a single time. The chain uses TRBV5-1 and TRBJ2-7, with 8 bases aligning to TRBD1. The CDR3 covers 14 residues. J gave up 2 bases and V 3 bases, and 4 bases lay outside the gene matches. CDR1 and CDR2 (germline): SGHRS, YFSETQ. The CDR3 DNA reads as TGCGCCAGCAGCTCGGGACAGGCCACCTACGAGCAGTACTTC. As protein: CASSSGQATYEQYF.

This clone showed up just a few times. This specimen includes other DNA sequences encoding the same CDR3. This chain links TRBV30 with TRBJ2-7; D may be TRBD1 (6 bases). V lost 0 bases, J lost 3 bases, and 6 bases lay in between. The CDR3 runs 12 residues. Looked up from germline, CDR1 is GTSNPN and CDR2 is SVGIG (reference sequence). This chain's CDR3 is CAWSVGGYEQYF. The CDR3 DNA follows: TGTGCCTGGAGTGTAGGGGGCTACGAGCAGTACTTC.

The CDR3 loop is CASSLLLYFLRTEAFF. DNA of the CDR3: TGTGCCAGCAGCTTATTATTGTACTTCTTACGCACTGAAGCTTTCTTT. The gene calls are TRBV11-2 and TRBJ1-1; D gene unclear. The CDR3 is 16 residues long. Per the germline V gene, CDR1 is SGHAT and CDR2 is FQNNGV. Between the trimmed V and J ends, which lost 2 bases and 4 bases, there was a span of 17 bases.

V usage is TRBV5-1 and J usage is TRBJ1-2; the match to TRBD1 covers 8 bases. This CDR3 is 15 amino acids long. Trimming removed 1 base from V and 8 bases from J; junction bases left unmatched: 10. Germline V lookup: CDR1 SGHRS, CDR2 YFSETQ. CDR3 in DNA: TGCGCCAGCAGCTTGCCCTCGGACAGGGCGGCGGGCTACACCTTC. Its translation: CASSLPSDRAAGYTF.

J is TRBJ1-3 and V is TRBV27, with 7 bases fitting TRBD1. Germline CDR1 and CDR2: MNHEY and SMNVEV (reference sequence). V dropped 2 bases and J dropped 2; count of bases not matched to a gene: 0. The CDR3 contains 14 residues. CDR3 sequence: CASSLQGAGNTIYF. The CDR3 nucleotides are TGTGCCAGCAGTTTACAGGGGGCTGGAAACACCATATATTTT.